The 17 T cell receptor beta chains listed next were all sequenced from one sample in a study of blood T cell repertoires in COVID-19. Clones were read by immunoSEQ multiplex PCR, and TCRdb kept only the in-frame ones, dropping some. The sample carries approximately 96,000 clones, roughly 96% recorded once. Sample: peripheral blood. The receptors originated from a human donor with active COVID-19. The donor label of this sample is uncertain.

V usage is TRBV28 and J usage is TRBJ2-5; 8 positions agree with TRBD2. CDR3 length equals 16 residues. Trimming cost V 5 bases and J 3 bases; bases outside gene matches: 11. The germline V gene has CDR1 MDHEN and CDR2 SYDVKM. CDR3 sequence reads: CASSLRRGVPKETQYF. The CDR3 DNA reads as TGTGCCAGCAGTCTACGGCGGGGGGTCCCCAAAGAGACCCAGTACTTC.

The chain links TRBV12-5 to TRBJ1-1; D might be TRBD1 (5 bases). This CDR3 is 14 amino acids long. The germline V gene has CDR1 LGHNT and CDR2 FRNRAP. V lost 3 bases and J 4 bases, leaving 12 bases between the germline ends. The CDR3 nucleotides are TGTGCTAGTGGTTTATCCAGGGTAGGCACTGAAGCTTTCTTT. This sequence encodes CASGLSRVGTEAFF.

The chain carries TRBV19 and TRBJ1-2, with 8 nucleotides matching TRBD1. The CDR3 totals 14 residues. V lost 6 bases and J lost 5; bases outside the gene matches: 8. From germline, CDR1 is LNHDA and CDR2 SQIVND (reference sequence). The CDR3 bases are TGTGCCAGTAGAGACGGACAGGGAGGATATGGCTACACCTTC. Protein product: CASRDGQGGYGYTF. The full variable domain, its missing parts supplied by reference TRBV19 and TRBJ1-2, is DGGITQSPKYLFRKEGQNVTLSCEQNLNHDAMYWYRQDPGQGLRLIYYSQIVNDFQKGDIAEGYSVSREKKESFPLTVTSAQKNPTAFYLCASRDGQGGYGYTFGSGTRLTVV.

DNA for the CDR3: TGCGCCAGCAGTCATTCCCCGGGACATCAGTTCTTC. The encoded protein is CASSHSPGHQFF. The chain uses TRBV10-1 and TRBJ2-1, with D tentatively TRBD1 (6 bases). Germline assignment: CDR1 WNHNN and CDR2 SYGVQD (reference sequence). V was shortened by 5 bases and J by 13 bases, with 15 bases between the two germline ends. This CDR3 comprises 12 residues.

The CDR3 here is CASSLASDEQYF. The CDR3 DNA reads TGTGCCAGCAGCTTAGCGTCGGACGAGCAGTACTTC. The chain links TRBV7-9 to TRBJ2-7; D call uncertain. CDR1 is SEHNR, CDR2 FQNEAQ, per germline (reference sequence). CDR3 length: 12 residues. V lost 0 bases, J lost 5 bases, and 5 bases lay in between. Supplemented by reference TRBV7-9 and TRBJ2-7, the full variable domain reads DTGVSQNPRHKITKRGQNVTFRCDPISEHNRLYWYRQTLGQGPEFLTYFQNEAQLEKSRLLSDRFSAERPKGSFSTLEIQRTEQGDSAMYLCASSLASDEQYFGPGTRLTVT.

This sequence joins TRBV18 and TRBJ2-7, with 7 bases matching TRBD1. Germline trimming cut 6 bases from V and 2 bases from J; bases unmatched to any gene: 16. The CDR3 runs 17 residues. Germline V lookup: CDR1 KGHSH, CDR2 LQKENI. CDR3 residues: CASSPPFPGQTTYEQYF. The CDR3 nucleotides read TGTGCCAGCTCTCCTCCCTTCCCGGGACAGACGACCTACGAGCAGTACTTC.

In nucleotides, the CDR3 is TGCGCCAGCTATACAGGGCCGACAGATACGCAGTATTTT. Translated, it gives CASYTGPTDTQYF. This chain connects TRBV5-1 to TRBJ2-3, with D possibly matching TRBD1 (6 bases). The V gene lost 7 bases and the J gene lost 3 bases, with 12 bases spanning the gap. Germline loops: CDR1 SGHRS, CDR2 YFSETQ. This CDR3 spans 13 amino acids.

By sample fraction, this clone is medium-sized. The chain is built from TRBV4-1 and TRBJ2-2; maybe TRBD2 (6 bases). CDR1 is MGHRA, CDR2 YSYEKL, per germline. The V and J ends lost 9 bases and 7 bases respectively, with 15 bases between them. The CDR3 totals 13 residues. This CDR3 is CASFGARGGELFF. CDR3 bases: TGCGCCAGTTTCGGGGCGCGGGGCGGGGAGCTGTTTTTT.

J is TRBJ2-7 and V is TRBV9; 8 nucleotides agree with TRBD1. Looked up from germline, CDR1 is SGDLS and CDR2 is YYNGEE. The CDR3 has 15 residues. J was trimmed by 4 bases and V by 0 bases; bases with no gene match: 6. In DNA, the CDR3 is TGTGCCAGCAGCGTAGACGCAGGGGGCTTATACGAGCAGTACTTC. Translated, it gives CASSVDAGGLYEQYF.

The V call is TRBV6-5, the J call TRBJ2-3; tentatively, D is TRBD2 (5 bases). The germline gives CDR1 MNHEY, CDR2 SVGAGI. Trimming removed 7 bases at V and 6 bases at J, with 11 bases between. The CDR3 contains 12 residues. CDR3: CASTRRRDTQYF. CDR3 sequence (DNA): TGTGCCAGCACCCGACGGAGGGATACGCAGTATTTT.

V is TRBV19 and J is TRBJ1-4, with 9 bases fitting TRBD1. V shed 6 bases, J shed 7 bases, and the junction held 6 bases outside the gene matches. Germline CDR1 LNHDA, CDR2 SQIVND (reference sequence). There are 14 residues in the CDR3. CDR3: CASRPTGGGEKLFF. CDR3 coding DNA: TGTGCCAGTAGACCGACAGGGGGTGGTGAAAAACTGTTTTTT.

V and J are TRBV28 and TRBJ1-2, with a possible D match to TRBD1 (5 bases). Germline assignment: CDR1 MDHEN and CDR2 SYDVKM. The CDR3 extends over 16 amino acids. V was clipped by 6 bases and J by 6 bases, with 23 bases between them. Here the CDR3 reads CASRPPGTGVIHGYTF. The CDR3 DNA reads as TGTGCCAGCAGACCCCCCGGGACGGGGGTCATACATGGCTACACCTTC.

The J gene is TRBJ2-3, the V gene TRBV9; 8 nucleotides match TRBD2. J was trimmed by 1 base and V by 3 bases; bases with no gene match: 13. This CDR3 region has 18 residues. CDR1 and CDR2 (germline): SGDLS, YYNGEE. DNA of the CDR3: TGTGCCAGCAGCGCCCGCTCAGGGAGCGGGGGTCGCACAGATACGCAGTATTTT. This encodes CASSARSGSGGRTDTQYF.

The genes are TRBV4-3 and TRBJ2-2; TRBD2 matches at 10 bases. V was clipped by 2 bases and J by 4 bases; unmatched bases: 10. Germline CDR1 and CDR2: LGHNA and YSLEER. The CDR3 covers 18 residues. Here the CDR3 DNA reads TGCGCCAGCAGCCAAAAAACTGGGCTAGCGGGAGTCACCGGGGAGCTGTTTTTT. Encoded protein: CASSQKTGLAGVTGELFF.

The chain recombines TRBV4-3 with TRBJ2-7, with 8 bases that match TRBD1. The V and J ends lost 1 base and 4 bases, in that order; junction bases with no gene match: 6. The CDR3 sequence is 15 residues long. Germline values: CDR1 LGHNA, CDR2 YSLEER. CDR3 coding DNA: TGCGCCAGCAGCCAAGGTCTCGGACAGGGATACGAGCAGTACTTC. It is translated as CASSQGLGQGYEQYF.

This clone came up once. This rearrangement joins TRBV27 to TRBJ2-2, with 14 nucleotides matching TRBD2. V dropped 2 bases and J dropped 6; count of bases not matched to a gene: 14. Germline V gene lookup returns CDR1 MNHEY and CDR2 SMNVEV (reference sequence). There are 20 residues in the CDR3. CDR3 sequence: CASSLKDRARLAGGAGELFF. Here the CDR3 DNA reads TGTGCCAGCAGTTTAAAGGACAGGGCCCGACTAGCGGGAGGGGCCGGGGAGCTGTTTTTT.

This clone was observed once. The chain combines TRBV4-1 with TRBJ2-7; 13 bases line up with TRBD2. Germline lookup yields CDR1 MGHRA and CDR2 YSYEKL. V was clipped by 3 bases and J by 5 bases; unmatched bases: 13. The CDR3 contains 18 residues. CDR3 loop: CASSHRTRTSGSDNEQYF. The CDR3 DNA reads TGCGCCAGCAGCCATCGAACAAGGACTAGCGGGAGTGATAACGAGCAGTACTTC.